One and the same sample provided the 26 T cell receptor beta chains below, sequenced in a study of cytomegalovirus exposure and HLA in healthy donors. Vbeta (60) and Jbeta (13) primers were used in the PCR. TCRdb's table, derived via immunoSEQ multiplex PCR, lists solely in-frame clones and lacks some. The table lists fewer than 180,000 clones, about 85% of them singletons. Sample: PBMCs. The source of these receptors is a human donor in good health.

The J gene is TRBJ2-3, the V gene TRBV5-6; a weak D match, TRBD2 (5 bases). V was trimmed by 3 bases and J by 3 bases, leaving 14 bases between them. The CDR3 spans 15 residues. Per the germline V gene, CDR1 is SGHDT and CDR2 is YYEEEE. The DNA for the CDR3 is TGTGCCAGCAGCTCTGGATTACGGGATACAGATACGCAGTATTTT. Residues: CASSSGLRDTDTQYF.

The chain has TRBV13 and TRBJ2-3; possible D gene TRBD2, 5 bases. The V gene's germline CDR1 is PRHDT and CDR2 FYEKMQ (reference sequence). CDR3 length equals 18 residues. Trimming cost V 1 base and J 1 base, with 18 bases left between them. The CDR3 DNA reads TGTGCCAGCAGCTTAGCCGGGAAGGGCCCAGGTGGCACAGATACGCAGTATTTT. Translation gives CASSLAGKGPGGTDTQYF.

This clone was detected only a few times. The chain uses TRBV6-5 and TRBJ2-1, with 14 bases matching TRBD2. V shed 1 base and J 9 bases; nucleotides not matched to a gene: 5. Germline V CDR1 and CDR2: MNHEY, SVGAGI. The CDR3 runs to 16 residues. The CDR3 spells CASSYLTSGGAGEQFF. For the CDR3, the DNA is TGTGCCAGCAGTTACTTGACTAGCGGGGGGGCTGGTGAGCAGTTCTTC.

This clone was detected a few times. The genes are TRBV11-2 and TRBJ2-2; 9 bases map to TRBD2. Germline trimming cut 3 bases from V and 6 bases from J; bases unmatched to any gene: 8. Germline V lookup: CDR1 SGHAT, CDR2 FQNNGV. This CDR3 contains 16 residues. The CDR3 nucleotides read TGTGCCAGCAGCTTTATAGCGGGAGTGGGCGCCGGGGAGCTGTTTTTT. Translated, it gives CASSFIAGVGAGELFF.

J is TRBJ2-5 and V is TRBV10-1; D possibly corresponds to TRBD2 (5 bases). The V gene lost 2 bases and the J gene lost 1 base, with 8 bases spanning the gap. The CDR3 loop spans 14 amino acids. Germline values: CDR1 WNHNN, CDR2 SYGVQD (reference sequence). The CDR3 region is CASSERDVQETQYF. The DNA of the CDR3 is TGCGCCAGCAGTGAGCGGGATGTCCAAGAGACCCAGTACTTC.

The chain recombines TRBV9 with TRBJ1-1, with 9 bases that match TRBD1. The CDR3 sequence is 15 residues long. V gave up 3 bases and J gave up 6 bases; unmatched junction bases: 9. Germline V gene sequence: CDR1 SGDLS, CDR2 YYNGEE. The CDR3 DNA reads as TGTGCCAGCAGCGGAGGGACAGGGAGGGGGGCTGAAGCTTTCTTT. As protein: CASSGGTGRGAEAFF.

The rearrangement joins TRBV5-4 to TRBJ1-1; 9 bases map to TRBD1. V shed 3 bases, J shed 1 base, and the junction held 7 bases outside the gene matches. Germline lookup yields CDR1 SGHNT and CDR2 YYREEE (reference sequence). The CDR3 loop spans 16 amino acids. In DNA form, the CDR3 reads TGTGCCAGCAGCTCTGGACAGGGGCGGTGGAACACTGAAGCTTTCTTT. As protein: CASSSGQGRWNTEAFF.

The genes are TRBV10-3 and TRBJ2-3; D unresolved. Germline loops: CDR1 ENHRY, CDR2 SYGVKD. The CDR3 is made up of 13 amino acids. V was shortened by 6 bases and J by 2 bases, with 9 bases between the two germline ends. In nucleotides, the CDR3 is TGTGCCATCAGGCAGGCCAACACAGATACGCAGTATTTT. Translated, it gives CAIRQANTDTQYF.

This clone was seen more than once but under ten times. Its ends do not fully match the called genes, so a read error is possible. The chain combines TRBV3-1 (or the pseudogene TRBV3-2) with TRBJ2-7; TRBD1 agrees at 7 bases. Germline CDR1 is LGHDT and CDR2 is YNNKEL (reference sequence). This CDR3 spans 9 amino acids. CDR3: CASSQRDSF. The CDR3 nucleotides are TGTGCCAGCAGCCAAAGGGACAGTTTC.

The genes are TRBV6-1 and TRBJ1-2; D is undetermined. CDR1 MNHNS and CDR2 SASEGT come from the germline V gene. V lost 5 bases to trimming and J lost 4 bases, with 2 bases between them. The CDR3 length is 10 residues. The CDR3 loop reads CASSLYGYTF. For the CDR3, the DNA is TGTGCCAGCAGTCTCTATGGCTACACCTTC.

This clone came up once. V usage is TRBV11-2 and J usage is TRBJ2-7, with 7 bases matching TRBD1. Trimming at V came to 5 bases and at J to 5 bases, leaving 3 bases not matched to a gene. Looked up from germline, CDR1 is SGHAT and CDR2 is FQNNGV. The CDR3 has 12 amino acids. The CDR3 here is CASSRTGDEQYF. In DNA, the CDR3 is TGTGCCAGCAGCCGGACAGGTGACGAGCAGTACTTC.

This clone occurred a few times. The chain carries TRBV25-1 and TRBJ1-1; tentative D call: TRBD1 (5 bases). Germline V CDR1 and CDR2: MGHDK, SYGVNS. The CDR3 is 13 residues long. The V end was cut by 10 bases, the J end by 4 bases, with 16 bases between. The DNA for the CDR3 is TGTGCCACGTGGGGGGGGGTATTCACTGAAGCTTTCTTT. Protein product: CATWGGVFTEAFF.

V gene TRBV28 combines with J gene TRBJ1-4, with D unclear. The V and J ends lost 5 bases and 0 bases respectively, with 7 bases between them. Germline V gene data show CDR1 as MDHEN and CDR2 as SYDVKM. The CDR3 has 14 residues. CDR3 loop: CASSVGATNEKLFF. CDR3 bases: TGTGCCAGCAGTGTAGGAGCAACTAATGAAAAACTGTTTTTT.

The rearrangement links TRBV5-1 to TRBJ2-2; 8 bases are a match to TRBD2. From germline, CDR1 is SGHRS and CDR2 YFSETQ. The CDR3 extends over 18 amino acids. V shed 1 base and J 5 bases; nucleotides not matched to a gene: 13. CDR3 region: CASSLNTRSGGWTGELFF. The CDR3 coding sequence is TGCGCCAGCAGCTTGAATACGCGAAGCGGGGGATGGACCGGGGAGCTGTTTTTT.

This sequence joins TRBV11-1 and TRBJ2-7; TRBD2 matches 11 bases. The CDR3 consists of 15 residues. V lost 5 bases to trimming and J lost 6 bases; unmatched junction nucleotides: 9. Germline V gives CDR1 SGHAT, CDR2 FQDESV (reference sequence). The CDR3 region has the DNA TGTGCCAGCAGCCCATCTAGCGGGAGGATGTCCGAGCAGTACTTC. Protein: CASSPSSGRMSEQYF.

V gene TRBV5-5 combines with J gene TRBJ1-4; TRBD1 agrees at 7 bases. Germline CDR1 reads SGHKS; CDR2 reads YYEKEE (reference sequence). The V gene end was trimmed by 4 bases and the J gene end by 3 bases; junction bases not matched to a gene: 6. The CDR3 contains 15 residues. Here the CDR3 DNA reads TGTGCCAGCAGCGTGCCGGGACAGTCTAATGAAAAACTGTTTTTT. It encodes CASSVPGQSNEKLFF.

The rearrangement joins TRBV7-6 to TRBJ2-1; D possibly corresponds to TRBD1 (6 bases). Trimming removed 5 bases from V and 0 bases from J, with 17 bases in between. The CDR3 has 17 amino acids. Looked up from germline, CDR1 is SGHVS and CDR2 is FNYEAQ. In nucleotides, the CDR3 is TGTGCCAGCAGCATAAGTACCGGGACAAACTCCTACAATGAGCAGTTCTTC. Translating it yields CASSISTGTNSYNEQFF. Supplemented by reference TRBV7-6 and TRBJ2-1, the full variable domain reads GAGVSQSPRYKVTKRGQDVALRCDPISGHVSLYWYRQALGQGPEFLTYFNYEAQQDKSGLPNDRFSAERPEGSISTLTIQRTEQRDSAMYRCASSISTGTNSYNEQFFGPGTRLTVL.

V is TRBV9 and J is TRBJ2-7; TRBD1 matches at 7 bases. The CDR3 is 14 amino acids. V dropped 2 bases and J dropped 4; count of bases not matched to a gene: 6. Per the germline V gene, CDR1 is SGDLS and CDR2 is YYNGEE. The CDR3 protein is CASSVGTEIYEQYF. The CDR3 DNA is TGTGCCAGCAGCGTCGGGACAGAGATTTACGAGCAGTACTTC.

This clone occurred a few times. This rearrangement joins TRBV4-1 to TRBJ2-7; possibly TRBD1 for D (6 bases). Trimming cost V 1 base and J 2 bases, with 9 bases left between them. CDR3 length: 14 residues. The germline CDR1 and CDR2 sequences are MGHRA and YSYEKL. In nucleotides, the CDR3 is TGCGCCAGCAGCCAAGTGGGGGCTACCTACGAGCAGTACTTC. It encodes CASSQVGATYEQYF.

The genes are TRBV28 and TRBJ2-7; D might be TRBD2 (5 bases). The germline V gene encodes CDR1 MDHEN and CDR2 SYDVKM. Trimming took off 4 bases at V and 5 bases at J, with 18 bases between the two ends. This CDR3 has 15 amino acids. The CDR3 region has the DNA TGTGCCAGCAGTTCGGACTTGTTGAAGTATCACGAGCAGTACTTC. It specifies CASSSDLLKYHEQYF.

This chain's CDR3 is CASSAETEAFF. As DNA, the CDR3 is TGCGCCAGCAGTGCCGAGACTGAAGCTTTCTTT. The V call is TRBV5-1, the J call TRBJ1-1; D gene ambiguous. The V and J ends lost 5 bases and 5 bases respectively, with 7 bases between them. CDR1 and CDR2 (germline): SGHRS, YFSETQ. This CDR3 is built from 11 residues.

The chain has TRBV9 and TRBJ2-1; 14 nucleotides match TRBD2. The CDR3 sequence is 16 residues long. J was trimmed by 4 bases and V by 4 bases; bases with no gene match: 4. Germline V gene data show CDR1 as SGDLS and CDR2 as YYNGEE. Here the CDR3 DNA reads TGTGCCAGCAGCCCCAGGACTAGCGGGGGGTACAATGAGCAGTTCTTC. Amino acid sequence: CASSPRTSGGYNEQFF.

This clone has more than one count but fewer than ten. The chain uses TRBV4-2 and TRBJ1-2; TRBD1 matches at 9 bases. The V gene end was trimmed by 4 bases and the J gene end by 2 bases; junction bases not matched to a gene: 11. The CDR3 length is 17 residues. Germline V gene lookup returns CDR1 LGHNA and CDR2 YNFKEQ. This chain's CDR3 is CASSPGQGLIENYGYTF. CDR3 sequence (DNA): TGTGCCAGCAGCCCGGGACAGGGCCTTATCGAAAACTATGGCTACACCTTC.

The gene calls are TRBV14 and TRBJ2-5; 7 bases align to TRBD2. The CDR3 sequence is 16 residues long. With V trimmed by 3 bases and J by 2 bases, 9 bases remained unmatched. CDR1 is SGHDN and CDR2 is FVKESK in the germline V gene. CDR3 nucleotides: TGTGCCAGCAGCCAGGCCCGCGCGGGGGAACAAGAGACCCAGTACTTC. Protein sequence: CASSQARAGEQETQYF.

The chain couples TRBV5-6 to TRBJ2-5; 7 bases are a match to TRBD2. Germline CDR1 reads SGHDT; CDR2 reads YYEEEE. V trimming: 5 bases; J trimming: 8 bases; junction bases outside the gene matches: 6. This CDR3 has 12 residues. CDR3 sequence reads: CASRDQRDTQYF. The CDR3 nucleotides are TGTGCCAGCAGAGATCAGCGGGATACCCAGTACTTC.

The chain links TRBV27 to TRBJ1-5; 7 nucleotides match TRBD1. This CDR3 contains 14 residues. Trimming cost V 4 bases and J 4 bases; bases outside gene matches: 4. Germline CDR1 is MNHEY and CDR2 is SMNVEV (reference sequence). The DNA of the CDR3 is TGTGCCAGCAGTTGGACAGGATCAAATCAGCCCCAGCATTTT. It translates to CASSWTGSNQPQHF.